The clone carrying this T cell receptor beta chain has a count of ten or more. Its specificity is unknown. This entry comes from a study of T cell repertoires in cytomegalovirus infection. For the study at large: A matching HLA type, together with CMV infection, was signaled by public TCR beta signatures.

Trimming cost V 0 bases and J 0 bases; bases outside gene matches: 13. CDR1 is SGHRS, CDR2 YFSETQ, per germline. The CDR3 spans 20 residues. MiXCR, applied by TCRdb to the reads, yields one record per CDR3 protein. The sample has 230,000 or so distinct CDR3 sequences, approximately 15% seen once. Notes on the study in general: It was HLA-C-restricted CMV-specific TCR beta clonotypes that dominated the response ex vivo. Summed public TCR beta family frequency identified CMV carriers bearing the relevant HLA.

This chain connects TRBV5-1 to TRBJ2-4; 9 positions agree with TRBD1. Sequencing used CD8+ T cells from PBMCs. This clonotype was obtained from a human donor in good health (CMV status not recorded). Some clones in this sample may be carry-over from other donors' samples. The CDR3 coding sequence is TGCGCCAGCAGCTTGGCCTTTCGGACAGGGGCGAATATAGCCAAAAACATTCAGTACTTC. Translating it yields CASSLAFRTGANIAKNIQYF.